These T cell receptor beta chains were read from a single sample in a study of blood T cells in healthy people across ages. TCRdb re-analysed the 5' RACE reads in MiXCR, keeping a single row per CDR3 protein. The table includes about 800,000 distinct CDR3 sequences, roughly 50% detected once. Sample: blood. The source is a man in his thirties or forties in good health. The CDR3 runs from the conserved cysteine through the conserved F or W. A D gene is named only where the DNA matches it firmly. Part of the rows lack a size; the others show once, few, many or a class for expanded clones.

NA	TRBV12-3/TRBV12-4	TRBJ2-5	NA	TGTGCCAGCAGTTTATATACAGCTATACAAGAGACCCAGTACTTC	CASSLYTAIQETQYF
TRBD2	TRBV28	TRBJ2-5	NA	TGTGCCAGCAGCCATGTCCTGGCGGGAGCAGAGACCCAGTACTTC	CASSHVLAGAETQYF
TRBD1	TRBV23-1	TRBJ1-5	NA	TGCGCCAGCAGTCACTTTGACAGGGTGTACAATCAGCCCCAGCATTTT	CASSHFDRVYNQPQHF
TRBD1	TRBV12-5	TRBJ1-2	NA	TGTGCTAGTGGTGCCGGGGACAGGGTAAATGGCTACACCTTC	CASGAGDRVNGYTF
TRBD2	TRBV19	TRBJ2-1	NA	TGTGCCAGTAGTATCGCTAGCGGGAGTGATGAGCAGTTCTTC	CASSIASGSDEQFF
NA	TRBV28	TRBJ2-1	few	TGTGCCAGCAGCATACCCATGGACCCCAATGAGCAGTTCTTC	CASSIPMDPNEQFF
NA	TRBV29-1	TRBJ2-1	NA	TGCAGCGTTGAAGACCTATACAATGAGCAGTTCTTC	CSVEDLYNEQFF
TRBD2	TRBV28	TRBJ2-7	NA	TGTGCCAGCAATAAACCGGGAGGTGAGGAGCAGTACTTC	CASNKPGGEEQYF
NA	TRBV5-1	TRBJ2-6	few	TGTGCCAGCAGCCCGGGACCCTCTGGGGCCAACGTCCTGACTTTC	CASSPGPSGANVLTF
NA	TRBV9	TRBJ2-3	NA	TGTGCCAGCACTTTCGCCGTTGAGGGTACGCAGTATTTT	CASTFAVEGTQYF
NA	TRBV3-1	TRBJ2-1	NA	TGTGCCAGCAGCCAGAGGGGGGTCAATGAGCAGTTCTTC	CASSQRGVNEQFF
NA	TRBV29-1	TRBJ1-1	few	TGCAGCGTTCAGGGAGGGAGCACTGAAGCTTTCTTT	CSVQGGSTEAFF
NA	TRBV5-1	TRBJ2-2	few	TGCGCCAGCAGCCAACAGAGGACAGACACCGGGGAGCTGTTTTTT	CASSQQRTDTGELFF
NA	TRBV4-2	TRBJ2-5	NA	TGTGCCAGCAGCCAAGAAGCTGGTAGCGCCTCGGGGGCCCAGTACTTC	CASSQEAGSASGAQYF
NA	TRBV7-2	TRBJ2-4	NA	TGTGCCAGCAGCTCAACAGGGATTGGGGACATTCAGTACTTC	CASSSTGIGDIQYF
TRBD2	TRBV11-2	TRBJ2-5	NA	TGTGCCAGCAGCTTAGGGGGGACTAGCAAGACCCAGTACTTC	CASSLGGTSKTQYF
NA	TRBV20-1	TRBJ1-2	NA	TGCAGTGCTAGGGGTAGGGCGGATGGCTACACCTTC	CSARGRADGYTF
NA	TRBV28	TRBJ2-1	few	TGTGCCAGCAGTTTATACCGGAGGGCCGAGACCTACAATGAGCAGTTCTTC	CASSLYRRAETYNEQFF
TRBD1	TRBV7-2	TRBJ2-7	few	TGTGCCAGCAGGCTAACACAGGGGGGCGAGCAGTACTTC	CASRLTQGGEQYF
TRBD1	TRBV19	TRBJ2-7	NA	TGTGCCACCAAGGAGGGACAGGGTCCCTCCGAGCAGTACTTC	CATKEGQGPSEQYF
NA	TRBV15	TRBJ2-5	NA	TGTGCCACCAGCCCTCCCCAAGAGACCCAGTACTTC	CATSPPQETQYF
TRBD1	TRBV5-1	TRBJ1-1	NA	TGCGCCAGCAGCCCCAGGACAGGGTTGGACACTGAAGCTTTCTTT	CASSPRTGLDTEAFF
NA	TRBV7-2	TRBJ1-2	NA	TGTGCCAGCAGCTTAGTTCCAGAGTTCTATGGCTACACCTTC	CASSLVPEFYGYTF
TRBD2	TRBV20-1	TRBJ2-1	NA	TGCAGTGCTAGTTTGGCTAGCGGATATGAGCAGTTCTTC	CSASLASGYEQFF
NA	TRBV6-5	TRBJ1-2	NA	TGTGCCAGCAATACAGGGAGTGGAGGCTACACCTTC	CASNTGSGGYTF
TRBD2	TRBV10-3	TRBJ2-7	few	TGTGCCAGTATAGCGGGAGGCCCGGGCGGCGAGCAGTACTTC	CASIAGGPGGEQYF
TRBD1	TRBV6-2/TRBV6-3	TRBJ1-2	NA	TGTGCCAGCACCAACGGACAGGGGAACTATGGCTACACCTTC	CASTNGQGNYGYTF
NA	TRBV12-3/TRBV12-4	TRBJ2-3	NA	TGTGCCAGCAGTCCATCAGGGGGGCTGGCAGATACGCAGTATTTT	CASSPSGGLADTQYF
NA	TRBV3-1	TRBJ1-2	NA	TGTGCCAGCATGGGGGGATCTGGCTACACCTTC	CASMGGSGYTF
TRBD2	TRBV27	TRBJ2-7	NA	TGTGCCAGCAGTTTTTGGGGGACTAGCGGGATAATCGAGCAGTACTTC	CASSFWGTSGIIEQYF
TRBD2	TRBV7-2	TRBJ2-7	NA	TGTGCCAGCAGCTTAGGGCGGGGGGGACACTACGAGCAGTACTTC	CASSLGRGGHYEQYF
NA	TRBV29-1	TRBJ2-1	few	TGCAGCGTTAGGCACTCCTACAATGAGCAGTTCTTC	CSVRHSYNEQFF
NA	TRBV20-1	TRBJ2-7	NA	TGCAGTGCTAGAGGAGGACGCGTTGCGGAGCAGTACTTC	CSARGGRVAEQYF
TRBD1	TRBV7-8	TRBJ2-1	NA	TGTGCCAGCAGCTCCCCGGGACAGTATGTGGATACGCAGTTCTTC	CASSSPGQYVDTQFF
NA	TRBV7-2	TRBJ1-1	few	TGTGCCAGCAGCTTAGAAGTCGAAGGTGAAGCTTTCTTT	CASSLEVEGEAFF
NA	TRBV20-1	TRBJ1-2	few	TGCAGTGCTAGACCATGGGGCGATGGCTACACCTTC	CSARPWGDGYTF